This TCR beta chain derives from a study of blood T cell repertoires in COVID-19. Repertoires were generated with immunoSEQ multiplex PCR, while TCRdb's copy carries only in-frame clones and drops some. The sample has approximately 77,000 clones, around 88% seen once. Per germline, CDR1 SNHLY and CDR2 FYNNEI. CDR3 length: 15 amino acids. V gave up 8 bases and J gave up 1 base; unmatched junction bases: 8. This receptor was obtained from an elderly woman with acute or convalescent COVID-19. Sequencing used peripheral blood. This sequence joins TRBV2 and TRBJ1-2; TRBD1 agrees at 9 bases. The CDR3 spells CASPSGQGINYGYTF. The CDR3 DNA reads TGTGCCAGCCCCTCCGGACAGGGGATTAACTATGGCTACACCTTC.